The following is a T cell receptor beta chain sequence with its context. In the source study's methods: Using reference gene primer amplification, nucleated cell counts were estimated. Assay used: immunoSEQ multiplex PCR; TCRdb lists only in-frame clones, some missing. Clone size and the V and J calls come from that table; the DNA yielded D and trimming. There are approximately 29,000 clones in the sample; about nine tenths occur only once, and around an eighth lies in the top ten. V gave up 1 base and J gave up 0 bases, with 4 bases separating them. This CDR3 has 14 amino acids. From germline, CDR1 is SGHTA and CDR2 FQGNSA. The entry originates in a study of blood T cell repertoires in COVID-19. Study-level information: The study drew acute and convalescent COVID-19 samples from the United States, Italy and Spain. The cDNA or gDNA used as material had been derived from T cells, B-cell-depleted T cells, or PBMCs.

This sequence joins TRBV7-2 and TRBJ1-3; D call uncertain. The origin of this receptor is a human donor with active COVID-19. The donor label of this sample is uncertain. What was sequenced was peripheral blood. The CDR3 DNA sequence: TGTGCCAGCAGCTTAGGAGGCTCTGGAAACACCATATATTTT. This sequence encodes CASSLGGSGNTIYF. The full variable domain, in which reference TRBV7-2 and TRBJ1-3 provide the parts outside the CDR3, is GAGVSQSPSNKVTEKGKDVELRCDPISGHTALYWYRQSLGQGLEFLIYFQGNSAPDKSGLPSDRFSAERTGGSVSTLTIQRTQQEDSAVYLCASSLGGSGNTIYFGEGSWLTVV.